These T cell receptor beta chains were read from a single sample in a study of spatial heterogeneity in lung cancer. TCRdb fed the 5' RACE reads into MiXCR, producing one record per CDR3 protein. The table lists 35,000 to 55,000 distinct CDR3 sequences, approximately 22% of them singletons. The starting material was PBMCs, obtained at follow-up. The receptors were sampled from a female donor with early-stage non-small cell lung cancer. Both conserved end residues are part of each CDR3. D genes are given only for firm matches. Clone size is shown for a subset of rows, as once, few, many or a class of expanded clone.

>-|TRBV3-1|TRBJ2-7|many
CASSPGPGEYEQYF
TGTGCCAGCAGCCCCGGGCCGGGGGAATACGAGCAGTACTTC
>TRBD1|TRBV4-2|TRBJ1-1|many
CASSQLQGRDTEAFF
TGTGCCAGCAGCCAACTACAGGGGAGAGACACTGAAGCTTTCTTT
>-|TRBV6-1|TRBJ2-2|-
CAIGRSGELFF
TGTGCCATCGGACGGTCCGGGGAGCTGTTTTTT
>-|TRBV7-2|TRBJ1-3|-
CASSQRAPGSTIYF
TGTGCCAGCAGCCAACGGGCCCCCGGAAGCACCATATATTTT
>-|TRBV19|TRBJ1-5|many
CASSIRRDQPQHF
TGTGCCAGTAGTATACGCCGCGATCAGCCCCAGCATTTT
>-|TRBV20-1|TRBJ2-5|few
CSALPPTGQETQYF
TGCAGTGCTCTCCCTCCGACCGGTCAAGAGACCCAGTACTTC
>TRBD1|TRBV7-9|TRBJ2-2|-
CASSPGRDRVNTGELFF
TGTGCCAGCAGCCCCGGCCGGGACAGGGTTAACACCGGGGAGCTGTTTTTT
>-|TRBV19|TRBJ2-5|-
CASSNQGIQETQYF
TGTGCCAGTAGTAACCAGGGAATACAAGAGACCCAGTACTTC
>-|TRBV5-5|TRBJ1-3|many
CASSLGTGIGNTIYF
TGTGCCAGCAGCTTGGGCACAGGGATCGGAAACACCATATATTTT
>-|TRBV6-6|TRBJ2-3|many
CASTPPGPGDTQYF
TGTGCCAGCACCCCCCCCGGGCCGGGAGATACGCAGTATTTT
>TRBD1|TRBV7-2|TRBJ2-1|few
CASSLYTQGREQFF
TGTGCCAGCAGCTTATACACACAGGGGCGTGAGCAGTTCTTC
>TRBD1|TRBV7-2|TRBJ1-1|many
CASSRTHGGTGLWRKNTEAFF
TGTGCCAGCAGCCGCACCCACGGGGGGACAGGGTTATGGAGGAAGAACACTGAAGCTTTCTTT
>-|TRBV7-2|TRBJ2-2|-
CASSTQIGTNTGELFF
TGTGCCAGCAGCACTCAGATAGGGACGAACACCGGGGAGCTGTTTTTT
>-|TRBV2|TRBJ1-4|-
CASRALPDSWVGAPTNEKLFF
TGTGCCAGCAGAGCACTGCCCGACAGTTGGGTAGGGGCCCCAACTAATGAAAAACTGTTTTTT
>TRBD1|TRBV19|TRBJ1-3|few
CASSPQTGAGNTIYF
TGTGCCAGTAGTCCCCAGACAGGGGCTGGAAACACCATATATTTT
>-|TRBV12-3/TRBV12-4|TRBJ1-1|many
CASSLELVTEAFF
TGTGCCAGCAGCTTGGAGCTTGTGACTGAAGCTTTCTTT
>-|TRBV5-1|TRBJ2-1|many
CASSFRVGYNEQFF
TGCGCCAGCAGCTTCAGGGTAGGTTACAATGAGCAGTTCTTC
>TRBD1|TRBV29-1|TRBJ1-2|once
CSVDAGGGGYTF
TGCAGCGTTGACGCAGGGGGCGGGGGCTACACCTTC
>-|TRBV7-2|TRBJ2-3|few
CASSPRGWPTDTQYF
TGTGCCAGCAGCCCTCGCGGATGGCCCACAGATACGCAGTATTTT
>-|TRBV7-6|TRBJ2-7|-
CASSTDGRGSYYEQYF
TGTGCCAGCAGCACAGACGGCCGTGGGTCTTACTACGAGCAGTACTTC
>-|TRBV14|TRBJ1-4|-
CASSQGSVEKLFF
TGTGCCAGCAGCCAAGGCTCGGTGGAAAAACTGTTTTTT
>TRBD2|TRBV29-1|TRBJ2-3|-
CSVDGGEDTQYF
TGCAGCGTTGATGGGGGGGAAGATACGCAGTATTTT
>-|TRBV24-1|TRBJ2-5|few
CATSDSGAPRGQETQYF
TGTGCCACCAGTGACTCCGGGGCACCTAGGGGCCAAGAGACCCAGTACTTC
>TRBD2|TRBV12-3/TRBV12-4|TRBJ2-1|-
CASSITSGGGNEQFF
TGTGCCAGCAGTATCACTAGCGGGGGAGGGAATGAGCAGTTCTTC
>-|TRBV5-1|TRBJ2-3|-
CASSWLGPRFHTDTQYF
TGCGCCAGCAGCTGGCTGGGGCCTAGATTCCACACAGATACGCAGTATTTT
>-|TRBV12-3/TRBV12-4|TRBJ1-5|many
CASSLADYQPQHF
TGTGCCAGCAGTTTAGCGGATTATCAGCCCCAGCATTTT
>TRBD1|TRBV7-9|TRBJ1-1|-
CASSHRGQGITEAFF
TGTGCCAGCAGCCATAGGGGACAGGGGATTACTGAAGCTTTCTTT
>TRBD1|TRBV6-1|TRBJ1-3|many
CASLLTGDGNTIYF
TGTGCCAGCTTATTGACAGGGGACGGAAACACCATATATTTT
>TRBD2|TRBV7-8|TRBJ2-1|-
CASSLPGTSGRNEQFF
TGTGCCAGCAGCTTACCCGGGACTAGCGGGCGCAATGAGCAGTTCTTC
>TRBD2|TRBV19|TRBJ2-7|-
CASKGLASNEQYF
TGTGCCAGTAAGGGACTAGCGTCAAACGAGCAGTACTTC
>TRBD2|TRBV25-1|TRBJ2-7|-
CASSASLAGAYEQYF
TGTGCCAGCAGTGCAAGCCTAGCGGGGGCCTACGAGCAGTACTTC
>-|TRBV7-9|TRBJ1-4|-
CASSLGGIEKLFF
TGTGCCAGCAGCTTGGGGGGCATTGAAAAACTGTTTTTT
>TRBD2|TRBV7-9|TRBJ2-1|many
CASSFPGLASVNEQFF
TGTGCCAGCAGTTTCCCCGGACTAGCTTCTGTCAATGAGCAGTTCTTC
>-|TRBV4-1|TRBJ1-5|many
CASSQVRNQPQHF
TGCGCCAGCAGCCAAGTTCGTAATCAGCCCCAGCATTTT
>-|TRBV28|TRBJ2-2|many
CASSLYSGELFF
TGTGCCAGCAGTTTATATTCCGGGGAGCTGTTTTTT
>-|TRBV6-2/TRBV6-3|TRBJ1-2|-
CASSYSAHYGYTF
TGTGCCAGCAGTTACTCCGCTCACTATGGCTACACCTTC
>-|TRBV11-1|TRBJ2-6|few
CASGGGQQQSGANVLTF
TGTGCCAGTGGAGGGGGACAACAACAATCTGGGGCCAACGTCCTGACTTTC
>TRBD1|TRBV12-3/TRBV12-4|TRBJ1-6|-
CASSKDRVEGSPLHF
TGTGCCAGCAGCAAGGACAGGGTGGAAGGTTCACCCCTCCACTTT
>-|TRBV12-3/TRBV12-4|TRBJ2-7|-
CASSFLGGYEQYF
TGTGCCAGCAGTTTTTTGGGCGGGTACGAGCAGTACTTC
>-|TRBV12-3/TRBV12-4|TRBJ2-7|-
CASSQSYEQYF
TGTGCCAGCAGTCAGAGTTACGAGCAGTACTTC
>TRBD2|TRBV27|TRBJ2-1|-
CASSSPKRERVYEQFF
TGTGCCAGCAGTTCCCCTAAGCGGGAGCGGGTCTATGAGCAGTTCTTC
>TRBD2|TRBV7-2|TRBJ2-7|-
CASSLPGLAEHYEQYF
TGTGCCAGCAGCCTACCAGGACTAGCGGAACACTACGAGCAGTACTTC
>-|TRBV20-1|TRBJ1-5|many
CSAPMAGRGNQPQHF
TGCAGTGCCCCGATGGCGGGCAGGGGAAATCAGCCCCAGCATTTT
>-|TRBV28|TRBJ2-3|-
CASSGDVTDTQYF
TGTGCCAGCAGTGGGGACGTCACAGATACGCAGTATTTT
>-|TRBV29-1|TRBJ2-7|-
CSVAQVIGEQYF
TGCAGCGTTGCACAGGTGATAGGCGAGCAGTACTTC
>-|TRBV11-2|TRBJ2-7|-
CASSLRVAVSYEQYF
TGTGCCAGCAGCTTAAGGGTAGCGGTCTCCTACGAGCAGTACTTC
>TRBD1|TRBV7-9|TRBJ1-3|once
CASSHGQGLTIYF
TGTGCCAGCAGCCACGGACAGGGCTTGACCATATATTTT
>-|TRBV19|TRBJ2-3|few
CASMEKGFPDTQYF
TGTGCCAGTATGGAGAAGGGGTTCCCAGATACGCAGTATTTT
>-|TRBV7-9|TRBJ1-1|-
CASSPGGGSGEAFF
TGTGCCAGCAGCCCCGGTGGCGGCTCAGGTGAAGCTTTCTTT
>-|TRBV21-1|TRBJ2-1|many
CASSLPDRDDEQFF
TGTGCCAGCAGCCTACCCGACAGGGACGATGAGCAGTTCTTC
>-|TRBV7-9|TRBJ1-1|many
CASSLAGGRFEAFF
TGTGCCAGCAGCTTAGCGGGTGGGCGGTTTGAAGCTTTCTTT
>TRBD1|TRBV5-1|TRBJ1-1|-
CASSAGTGVEAFF
TGCGCCAGCAGCGCCGGGACAGGCGTTGAAGCTTTCTTT
>-|TRBV19|TRBJ2-3|-
CASSADHRTDTQYF
TGTGCCAGTAGTGCCGACCACCGCACAGATACGCAGTATTTT
>-|TRBV9|TRBJ1-5|many
CASSVGGQNQPQHF
TGTGCCAGCAGCGTAGGTGGACAGAATCAGCCCCAGCATTTT
>-|TRBV30|TRBJ2-1|-
CAWSARDLYNEQFF
TGTGCCTGGAGTGCCCGGGACTTGTACAATGAGCAGTTCTTC
>-|TRBV6-1|TRBJ1-2|-
CASSPNTAIYYGYTF
TGTGCCAGCAGCCCTAATACAGCGATCTACTATGGCTACACCTTC
>-|TRBV20-1|TRBJ2-1|-
CSASDLENYNEQFF
TGCAGTGCTAGCGATCTAGAAAACTACAATGAGCAGTTCTTC